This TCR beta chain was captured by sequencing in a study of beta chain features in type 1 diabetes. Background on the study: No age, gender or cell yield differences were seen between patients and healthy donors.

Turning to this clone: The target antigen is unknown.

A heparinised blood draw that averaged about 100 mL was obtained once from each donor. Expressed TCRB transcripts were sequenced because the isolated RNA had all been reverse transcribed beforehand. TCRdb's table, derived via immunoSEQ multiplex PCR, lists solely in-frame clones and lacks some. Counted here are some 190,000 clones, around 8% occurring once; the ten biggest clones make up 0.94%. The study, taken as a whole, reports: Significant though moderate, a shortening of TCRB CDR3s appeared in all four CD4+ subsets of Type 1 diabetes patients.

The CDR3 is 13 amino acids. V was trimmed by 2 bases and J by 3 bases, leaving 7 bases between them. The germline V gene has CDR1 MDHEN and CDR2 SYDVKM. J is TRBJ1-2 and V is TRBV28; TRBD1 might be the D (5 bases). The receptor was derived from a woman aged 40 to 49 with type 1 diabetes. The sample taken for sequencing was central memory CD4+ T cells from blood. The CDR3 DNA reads TGTGCCAGCAGTTTAGACAGCCACTATGGCTACACCTTC. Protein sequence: CASSLDSHYGYTF.